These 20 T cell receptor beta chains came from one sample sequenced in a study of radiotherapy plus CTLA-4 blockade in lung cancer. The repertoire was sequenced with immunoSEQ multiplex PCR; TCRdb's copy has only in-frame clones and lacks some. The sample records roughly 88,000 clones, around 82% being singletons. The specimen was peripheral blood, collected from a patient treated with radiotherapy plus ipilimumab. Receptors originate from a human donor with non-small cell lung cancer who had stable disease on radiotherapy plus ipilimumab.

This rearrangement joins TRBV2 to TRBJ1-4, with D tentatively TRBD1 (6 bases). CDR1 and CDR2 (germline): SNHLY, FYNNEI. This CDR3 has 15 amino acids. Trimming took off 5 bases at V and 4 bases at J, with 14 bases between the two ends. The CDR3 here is CASSPLTGLNEKLFF. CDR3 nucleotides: TGTGCCAGCAGTCCCCTGACAGGCCTTAATGAAAAACTGTTTTTT.

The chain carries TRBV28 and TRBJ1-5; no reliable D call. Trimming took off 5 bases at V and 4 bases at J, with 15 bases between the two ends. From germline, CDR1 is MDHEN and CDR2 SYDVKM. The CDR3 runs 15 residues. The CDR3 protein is CASSPTGLGNQPQHF. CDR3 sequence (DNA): TGTGCCAGCAGTCCCACGGGGTTGGGAAATCAGCCCCAGCATTTT.

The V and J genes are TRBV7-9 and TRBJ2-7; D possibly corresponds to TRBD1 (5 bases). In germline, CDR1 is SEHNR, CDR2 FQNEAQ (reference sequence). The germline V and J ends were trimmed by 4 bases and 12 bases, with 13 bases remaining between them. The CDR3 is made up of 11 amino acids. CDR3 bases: TGTGCCAGCAGCTCCCAAACAGACAGGTACTTC. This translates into CASSSQTDRYF.

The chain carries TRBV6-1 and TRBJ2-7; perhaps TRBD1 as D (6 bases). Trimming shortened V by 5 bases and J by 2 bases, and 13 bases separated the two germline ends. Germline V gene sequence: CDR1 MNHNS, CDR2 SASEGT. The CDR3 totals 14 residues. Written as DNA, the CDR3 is TGTGCCAGCAGTCAGGGGAGCCCACCCTACGAGCAGTACTTC. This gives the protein CASSQGSPPYEQYF.

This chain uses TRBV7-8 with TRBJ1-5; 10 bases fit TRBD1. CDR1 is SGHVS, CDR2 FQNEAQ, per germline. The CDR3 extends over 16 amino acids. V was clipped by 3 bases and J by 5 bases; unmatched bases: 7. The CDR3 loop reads CASSLNAGTGDQPQHF. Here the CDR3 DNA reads TGTGCCAGCAGCTTGAACGCCGGGACAGGGGATCAGCCCCAGCATTTT. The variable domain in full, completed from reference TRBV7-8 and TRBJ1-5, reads GAGVSQSPRYKVAKRGQDVALRCDPISGHVSLFWYQQALGQGPEFLTYFQNEAQLDKSGLPSDRFFAERPEGSVSTLKIQRTQQEDSAVYLCASSLNAGTGDQPQHFGDGTRLSIL.

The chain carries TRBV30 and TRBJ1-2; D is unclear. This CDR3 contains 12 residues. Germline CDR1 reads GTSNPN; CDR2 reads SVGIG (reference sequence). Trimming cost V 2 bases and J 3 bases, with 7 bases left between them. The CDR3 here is CAWSNEDYGYTF. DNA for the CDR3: TGTGCCTGGAGTAATGAGGACTATGGCTACACCTTC.

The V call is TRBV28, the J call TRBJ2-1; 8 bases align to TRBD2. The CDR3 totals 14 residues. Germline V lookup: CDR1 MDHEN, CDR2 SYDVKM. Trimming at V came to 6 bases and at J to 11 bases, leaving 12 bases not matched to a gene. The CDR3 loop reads CASRSGLVADKQFF. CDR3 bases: TGTGCCAGCAGATCGGGACTAGTGGCCGACAAGCAGTTCTTC.

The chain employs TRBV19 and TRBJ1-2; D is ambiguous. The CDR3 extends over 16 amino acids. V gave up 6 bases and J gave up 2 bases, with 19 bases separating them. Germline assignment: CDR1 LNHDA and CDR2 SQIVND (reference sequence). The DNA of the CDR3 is TGTGCCAGTAGCCCCCTCCGCGGGGTTTCGAACTATGGCTACACCTTC. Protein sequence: CASSPLRGVSNYGYTF.

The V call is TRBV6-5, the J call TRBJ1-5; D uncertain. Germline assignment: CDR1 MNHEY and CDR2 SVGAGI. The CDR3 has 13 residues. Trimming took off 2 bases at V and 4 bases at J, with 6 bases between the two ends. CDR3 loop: CASSYTENQPQHF. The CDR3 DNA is TGTGCCAGCAGTTACACAGAGAATCAGCCCCAGCATTTT.

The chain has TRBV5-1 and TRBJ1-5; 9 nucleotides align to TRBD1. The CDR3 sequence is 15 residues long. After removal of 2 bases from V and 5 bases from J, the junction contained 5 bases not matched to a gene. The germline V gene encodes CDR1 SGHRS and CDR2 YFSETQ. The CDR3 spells CASSFTGGSDQPQHF. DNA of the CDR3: TGCGCCAGCAGCTTCACAGGGGGCTCGGATCAGCCCCAGCATTTT. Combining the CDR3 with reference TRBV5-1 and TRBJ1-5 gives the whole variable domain KAGVTQTPRYLIKTRGQQVTLSCSPISGHRSVSWYQQTPGQGLQFLFEYFSETQRNKGNFPGRFSGRQFSNSRSEMNVSTLELGDSALYLCASSFTGGSDQPQHFGDGTRLSIL.

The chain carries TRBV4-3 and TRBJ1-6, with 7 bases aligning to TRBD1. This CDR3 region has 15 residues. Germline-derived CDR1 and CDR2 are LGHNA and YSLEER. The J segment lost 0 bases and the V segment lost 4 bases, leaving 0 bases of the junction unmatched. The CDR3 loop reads CASSRDSSYNSPLHF. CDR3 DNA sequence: TGCGCCAGCAGCCGGGACAGCTCCTATAATTCACCCCTCCACTTT.

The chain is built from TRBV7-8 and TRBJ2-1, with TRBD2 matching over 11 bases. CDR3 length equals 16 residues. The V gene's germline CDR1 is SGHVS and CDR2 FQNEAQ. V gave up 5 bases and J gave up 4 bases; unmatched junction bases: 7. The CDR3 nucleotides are TGTGCCAGCAGCCCCGTAGCGGGAGGGACTTACAATGAGCAGTTCTTC. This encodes CASSPVAGGTYNEQFF. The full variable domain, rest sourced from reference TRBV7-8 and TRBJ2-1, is GAGVSQSPRYKVAKRGQDVALRCDPISGHVSLFWYQQALGQGPEFLTYFQNEAQLDKSGLPSDRFFAERPEGSVSTLKIQRTQQEDSAVYLCASSPVAGGTYNEQFFGPGTRLTVL.

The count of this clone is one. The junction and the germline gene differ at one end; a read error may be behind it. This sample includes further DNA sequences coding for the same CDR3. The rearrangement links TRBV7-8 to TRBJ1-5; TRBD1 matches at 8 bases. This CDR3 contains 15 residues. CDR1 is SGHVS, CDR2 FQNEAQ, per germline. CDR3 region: CASSFDRGLNQPQHF. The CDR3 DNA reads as TGTGCCAGCAGCTTCGACAGGGGCCTCAATCAACCCCAGCATTTT.

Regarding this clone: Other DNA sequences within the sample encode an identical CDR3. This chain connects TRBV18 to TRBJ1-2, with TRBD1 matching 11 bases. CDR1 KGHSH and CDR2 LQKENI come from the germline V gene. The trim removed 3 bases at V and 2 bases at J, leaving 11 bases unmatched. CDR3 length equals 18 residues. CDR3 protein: CASSPSILGQGANYGYTF. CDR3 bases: TGTGCCAGCTCACCTTCTATCCTTGGACAGGGGGCGAACTATGGCTACACCTTC.

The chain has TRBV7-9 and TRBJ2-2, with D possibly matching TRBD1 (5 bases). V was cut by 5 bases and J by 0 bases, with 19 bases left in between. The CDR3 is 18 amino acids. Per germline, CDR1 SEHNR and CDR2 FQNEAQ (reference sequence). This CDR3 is CASSPGPWGTANTGELFF. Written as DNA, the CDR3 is TGTGCCAGCAGCCCGGGTCCGTGGGGCACCGCGAACACCGGGGAGCTGTTTTTT.

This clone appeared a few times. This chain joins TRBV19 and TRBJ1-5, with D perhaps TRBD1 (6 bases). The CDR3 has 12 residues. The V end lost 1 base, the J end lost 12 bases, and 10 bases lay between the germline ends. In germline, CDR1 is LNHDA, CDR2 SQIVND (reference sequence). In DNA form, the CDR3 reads TGTGCCAGTAGTATAGTCGAGGGGGACCAGCATTTT. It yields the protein CASSIVEGDQHF.

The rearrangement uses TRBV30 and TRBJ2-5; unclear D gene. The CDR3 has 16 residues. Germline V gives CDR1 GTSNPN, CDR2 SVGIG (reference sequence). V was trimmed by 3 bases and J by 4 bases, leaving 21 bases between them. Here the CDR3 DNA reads TGTGCCTGGAGGACGACTTGGCCACTGTTGGGAGAGACCCAGTACTTC. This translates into CAWRTTWPLLGETQYF. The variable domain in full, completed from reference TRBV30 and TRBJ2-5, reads SQTIHQWPATLVQPVGSPLSLECTVEGTSNPNLYWYRQAAGRGLQLLFYSVGIGQISSEVPQNLSASRPQDRQFILSSKKLLLSDSGFYLCAWRTTWPLLGETQYFGPGTRLLVL.

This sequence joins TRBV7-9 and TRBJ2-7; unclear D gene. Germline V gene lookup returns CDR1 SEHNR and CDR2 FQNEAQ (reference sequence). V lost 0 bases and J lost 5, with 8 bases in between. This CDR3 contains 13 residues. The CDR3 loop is CASSLAGGDEQYF. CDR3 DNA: TGTGCCAGCAGCTTAGCCGGCGGAGACGAGCAGTACTTC.

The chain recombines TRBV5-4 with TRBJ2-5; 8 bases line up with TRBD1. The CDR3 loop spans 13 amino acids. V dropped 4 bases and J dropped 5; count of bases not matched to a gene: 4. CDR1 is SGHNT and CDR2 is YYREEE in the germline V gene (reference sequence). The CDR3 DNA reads TGTGCCAGCAGCCCGACAGGGGAGGAGACCCAGTACTTC. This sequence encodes CASSPTGEETQYF. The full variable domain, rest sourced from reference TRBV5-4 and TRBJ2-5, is ETGVTQSPTHLIKTRGQQVTLRCSSQSGHNTVSWYQQALGQGPQFIFQYYREEENGRGNFPPRFSGLQFPNYSSELNVNALELDDSALYLCASSPTGEETQYFGPGTRLLVL.

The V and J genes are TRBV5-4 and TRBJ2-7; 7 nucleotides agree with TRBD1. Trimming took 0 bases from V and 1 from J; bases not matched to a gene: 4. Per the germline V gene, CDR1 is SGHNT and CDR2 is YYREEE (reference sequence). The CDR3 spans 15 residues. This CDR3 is CASSLGQGISYEQYF. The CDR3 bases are TGTGCCAGCAGCTTGGGACAGGGAATATCCTACGAGCAGTACTTC.